This is a list of T cell receptor beta chains from one sample in a study of T cell responses to AZD1222 COVID-19 vaccine. Profiled with immunoSEQ multiplex PCR; TCRdb holds only in-frame clones, not every one. The data hold 110,000 to 150,000 clones, with approximately 94% observed a single time. The sample here was peripheral blood, taken on day 0 of AZD1222 vaccination. Receptors originate from an adult in good health. CDR3s include the opening cysteine and the closing phenylalanine or tryptophan. A D gene is named only where the DNA matches it firmly. The size of a clone is reported for some rows only, either as once, few or many, or as a class for expanded clones.

d_call: TRBD2; clone_size: once; v_call: TRBV30; j_call: TRBJ2-7; cdr3_nt: TGTGCCTGCAGTCGAAGCGGGGGGAGCCACGAGCAGTACTTC; cdr3_aa: CACSRSGGSHEQYF
d_call: .; clone_size: once; v_call: TRBV10-3; j_call: TRBJ1-3; cdr3_nt: TGTGCCATGGGATGGACAGAGGGAAACACCATATATTTT; cdr3_aa: CAMGWTEGNTIYF
d_call: .; clone_size: once; v_call: TRBV19; j_call: TRBJ1-1; cdr3_nt: TGTGCCAGTAGTGATGACACCTGGCCAGCTTTCTTT; cdr3_aa: CASSDDTWPAFF
d_call: .; clone_size: .; v_call: TRBV7-8; j_call: TRBJ1-2; cdr3_nt: TGTGCCAGCAGCTTAAATACAGGGCCGATCGGGGGCTACACCTTC; cdr3_aa: CASSLNTGPIGGYTF
d_call: TRBD2; clone_size: once; v_call: TRBV5-1; j_call: TRBJ2-2; cdr3_nt: TGCGCCAGCAGCTTGGTTGTCGGGGGGGCTGTGCCCGGGGAGCTGTTTTTT; cdr3_aa: CASSLVVGGAVPGELFF
d_call: TRBD2; clone_size: .; v_call: TRBV3-1/TRBV3-2; j_call: TRBJ2-5; cdr3_nt: TGTGCCAGCAGCCCTTCGACTAGCGGGGGGGCGGAAGAGACCCAGTACTTC; cdr3_aa: CASSPSTSGGAEETQYF
d_call: .; clone_size: few; v_call: TRBV5-1; j_call: TRBJ2-3; cdr3_nt: TGCGCCAGCAGCTTGGGGACCATCACAGATACGCAGTATTTT; cdr3_aa: CASSLGTITDTQYF
d_call: .; clone_size: .; v_call: TRBV19; j_call: TRBJ1-5; cdr3_nt: TGTGCCAGTAGTGAACTGGCTGGGGGCCATCAGCCCCAGCATTTT; cdr3_aa: CASSELAGGHQPQHF
d_call: TRBD1; clone_size: .; v_call: TRBV30; j_call: TRBJ1-5; cdr3_nt: TGTGCCTGGAGGGGACAGGGGAATAATCAGCCCCAGCATTTT; cdr3_aa: CAWRGQGNNQPQHF
d_call: TRBD1; clone_size: few; v_call: TRBV7-9; j_call: TRBJ2-2; cdr3_nt: TGTGCCAGCAGTCCACAGGGGACCGGGGAGCTGTTTTTT; cdr3_aa: CASSPQGTGELFF
d_call: TRBD2; clone_size: .; v_call: TRBV19; j_call: TRBJ2-7; cdr3_nt: TGTGCCAGTAGGGCCCCGGGGGGTCGAGGAACCGAGCAGTACTTC; cdr3_aa: CASRAPGGRGTEQYF
d_call: .; clone_size: .; v_call: TRBV19; j_call: TRBJ1-5; cdr3_nt: TGTGCCAGTAGTATGTGGGGGGCAAATGATCAGCCCCAGCATTTT; cdr3_aa: CASSMWGANDQPQHF
d_call: .; clone_size: .; v_call: TRBV12-3/TRBV12-4; j_call: TRBJ2-7; cdr3_nt: TGTGCCAGCACTTTAAGGGGATACGAGCAGTACTTC; cdr3_aa: CASTLRGYEQYF
d_call: .; clone_size: .; v_call: TRBV12-3/TRBV12-4; j_call: TRBJ2-3; cdr3_nt: TGTGCCAGCAGTTTAGGGGGGAGTACGCAGTATTTT; cdr3_aa: CASSLGGSTQYF
d_call: .; clone_size: .; v_call: TRBV6-5; j_call: TRBJ2-5; cdr3_nt: TGTGCCAGCAGTTACTCGGACTCATCCTACCTAGAGACCCAGTACTTC; cdr3_aa: CASSYSDSSYLETQYF
d_call: TRBD1; clone_size: few; v_call: TRBV6-5; j_call: TRBJ1-2; cdr3_nt: TGTGCCAGCAGGGAGGACAGGGGGCGTTATGGCTACACCTTC; cdr3_aa: CASREDRGRYGYTF
d_call: TRBD1; clone_size: .; v_call: TRBV5-4; j_call: TRBJ1-5; cdr3_nt: TGTGCCAGCAGGGACAGGGATAGCAATCAGCCCCAGCATTTT; cdr3_aa: CASRDRDSNQPQHF
d_call: .; clone_size: .; v_call: TRBV7-9; j_call: TRBJ1-4; cdr3_nt: TGTGCCAGCAGCTTTTCTAGGGTGGGGGAAAAACTGTTTTTT; cdr3_aa: CASSFSRVGEKLFF
d_call: TRBD1; clone_size: .; v_call: TRBV27; j_call: TRBJ1-5; cdr3_nt: TGTGCCAGCAGTCCGGACAGGGGCGGCCAGCCCCAGCATTTT; cdr3_aa: CASSPDRGGQPQHF
d_call: .; clone_size: .; v_call: TRBV12-3/TRBV12-4; j_call: TRBJ2-7; cdr3_nt: TGTGCCAGCAGCCACCTAAACGAGCAGTACTTC; cdr3_aa: CASSHLNEQYF
d_call: .; clone_size: .; v_call: TRBV11-2; j_call: TRBJ2-1; cdr3_nt: TGTGCCAGCAGCTACAGCGCCCGCAATGAGCAGTTCTTC; cdr3_aa: CASSYSARNEQFF
d_call: TRBD2; clone_size: .; v_call: TRBV7-2; j_call: TRBJ2-7; cdr3_nt: TGTGCCAGCAGATTAAGCGGGACTAATACCTACGAGCAGTACTTC; cdr3_aa: CASRLSGTNTYEQYF
d_call: .; clone_size: .; v_call: TRBV9; j_call: TRBJ2-7; cdr3_nt: TGTGCCAGCAGCGTCAGGGGGGGCCGTGCGGACGAGCAGTACTTC; cdr3_aa: CASSVRGGRADEQYF
d_call: .; clone_size: .; v_call: TRBV15; j_call: TRBJ1-2; cdr3_nt: TGTGCCACCAGCAGAGCCGGGGGGGGCGAAACCTTC; cdr3_aa: CATSRAGGGETF
d_call: .; clone_size: .; v_call: TRBV19; j_call: TRBJ1-2; cdr3_nt: TGTGCCAGTAGTATCGAGCTCCAAGCGATTAACTATGGCTACACCTTC; cdr3_aa: CASSIELQAINYGYTF
d_call: TRBD2; clone_size: .; v_call: TRBV5-1; j_call: TRBJ2-1; cdr3_nt: TGCGCCAGCAGCTTGGCCGGGGTAGCGGGGGTTAATGAGCAGTTCTTC; cdr3_aa: CASSLAGVAGVNEQFF
d_call: .; clone_size: .; v_call: TRBV9; j_call: TRBJ1-5; cdr3_nt: TGTGCCAGCAGCGTAGCCTTCACGGGATACCGGAATCAGCCCCAGCATTTT; cdr3_aa: CASSVAFTGYRNQPQHF
d_call: .; clone_size: once; v_call: TRBV24-1; j_call: TRBJ2-1; cdr3_nt: TGTGCCACCAGTGGAGGGGGACACCCATGGACGGGGCAGTTCTTC; cdr3_aa: CATSGGGHPWTGQFF
d_call: .; clone_size: .; v_call: TRBV12-3/TRBV12-4; j_call: TRBJ1-1; cdr3_nt: TGTGCCAGCAGTCAGAACACTGAAGCTTTCTTT; cdr3_aa: CASSQNTEAFF
d_call: .; clone_size: .; v_call: TRBV7-9; j_call: TRBJ2-5; cdr3_nt: TGTGCCAGCAGCCCACTGGGACTTCAAGAGACCCAGTACTTC; cdr3_aa: CASSPLGLQETQYF
d_call: .; clone_size: .; v_call: TRBV12-3/TRBV12-4; j_call: TRBJ1-2; cdr3_nt: TGTGCCAGCACCAGCGGACGGGACGGCTACACCTTC; cdr3_aa: CASTSGRDGYTF
d_call: .; clone_size: .; v_call: TRBV28; j_call: TRBJ2-3; cdr3_nt: TGTGCCAGCAGTTTCAGGTTCATAGATACGCAGTATTTT; cdr3_aa: CASSFRFIDTQYF
d_call: .; clone_size: .; v_call: TRBV27; j_call: TRBJ2-7; cdr3_nt: TGTGCCAGCAGTCCGGAGTTGGGGGGGCCCTACGAGCAGTACTTC; cdr3_aa: CASSPELGGPYEQYF
d_call: .; clone_size: .; v_call: TRBV13; j_call: TRBJ1-4; cdr3_nt: TGTGCCAGCAGACACCTCCTCGGCAATGAAAAACTGTTTTTT; cdr3_aa: CASRHLLGNEKLFF
d_call: .; clone_size: .; v_call: TRBV2; j_call: TRBJ2-1; cdr3_nt: TGTGCCAGCAGGCCACAGTACAATGAGCAGTTCTTC; cdr3_aa: CASRPQYNEQFF
d_call: .; clone_size: .; v_call: TRBV14; j_call: TRBJ2-7; cdr3_nt: TGTGCCAGCAGCCAAGGCCGGAACTCCTACGAGCAGTACTTC; cdr3_aa: CASSQGRNSYEQYF
d_call: .; clone_size: .; v_call: TRBV19; j_call: TRBJ1-1; cdr3_nt: TGTGCCAGTAAAAGCGTCCAGGGCCCTGAAGCTTTCTTT; cdr3_aa: CASKSVQGPEAFF
d_call: .; clone_size: .; v_call: TRBV28; j_call: TRBJ1-4; cdr3_nt: TGTGCCAGCCGGGGGCGGGTAAATGAAAAACTGTTTTTT; cdr3_aa: CASRGRVNEKLFF
d_call: .; clone_size: .; v_call: TRBV4-1; j_call: TRBJ2-4; cdr3_nt: TGCGCCAGCAGCCAAGATTGGGGCGCCAAAAACATTCAGTACTTC; cdr3_aa: CASSQDWGAKNIQYF
d_call: .; clone_size: .; v_call: TRBV30; j_call: TRBJ1-2; cdr3_nt: TGTGCCTGGAGTGTAGGATTGTTTAGGGGCGGCTACTATGGCTACACCTTC; cdr3_aa: CAWSVGLFRGGYYGYTF
d_call: .; clone_size: .; v_call: TRBV20-1; j_call: TRBJ2-3; cdr3_nt: TGCAGTGCTAGTAGGTACGGAAGCACAGATACGCAGTATTTT; cdr3_aa: CSASRYGSTDTQYF
d_call: .; clone_size: once; v_call: TRBV19; j_call: TRBJ1-2; cdr3_nt: TGTGCCAGTAGTATCCAGGGCGGGGTTCTCTATGGCTACACCTTC; cdr3_aa: CASSIQGGVLYGYTF
d_call: TRBD2; clone_size: .; v_call: TRBV19; j_call: TRBJ2-1; cdr3_nt: TGTGCCAGTAGTAGGGTCCTAACGGGGGGATCCTACAATGAGCAGTTCTTC; cdr3_aa: CASSRVLTGGSYNEQFF
d_call: TRBD1; clone_size: .; v_call: TRBV5-1; j_call: TRBJ1-2; cdr3_nt: TGCGCCAGCAGCTTGGAGGCCCCCACAGGGGGAGGGAACTATGGCTACACCTTC; cdr3_aa: CASSLEAPTGGGNYGYTF
d_call: TRBD1; clone_size: few; v_call: TRBV5-1; j_call: TRBJ1-1; cdr3_nt: TGCGCCAGCCTCCCGGGACAGGGACATGTCACTGAAGCTTTCTTT; cdr3_aa: CASLPGQGHVTEAFF
d_call: .; clone_size: .; v_call: TRBV6-5; j_call: TRBJ1-4; cdr3_nt: TGTGCCAGCAGTTACTCGACCTCCACGGCGGGGGAAAAACTGTTTTTT; cdr3_aa: CASSYSTSTAGEKLFF
d_call: .; clone_size: .; v_call: TRBV12-3/TRBV12-4; j_call: TRBJ2-1; cdr3_nt: TGTGCCAGCAGGATCCAGGGGGGAAATGAGCAGTTCTTC; cdr3_aa: CASRIQGGNEQFF
d_call: .; clone_size: .; v_call: TRBV21-1; j_call: TRBJ1-3; cdr3_nt: TGTGCCAGAAGAAAGTGGCAGAGGGACACAGGAAACACCATATATTTT; cdr3_aa: CARRKWQRDTGNTIYF
d_call: TRBD2; clone_size: .; v_call: TRBV29-1; j_call: TRBJ2-5; cdr3_nt: TGCAGCGGCCGTGGGGGACTACAAGAGACCCAGTACTTC; cdr3_aa: CSGRGGLQETQYF
d_call: .; clone_size: .; v_call: TRBV7-8; j_call: TRBJ1-3; cdr3_nt: TGTGCCAGCAGCTTCGGGACAAGCTCTGGAAACACCATATATTTT; cdr3_aa: CASSFGTSSGNTIYF
d_call: .; clone_size: .; v_call: TRBV19; j_call: TRBJ1-2; cdr3_nt: TGTGCCAGTAGTACTACAGGGATGGCCCATGGCTACACCTTC; cdr3_aa: CASSTTGMAHGYTF
d_call: .; clone_size: .; v_call: TRBV12-3/TRBV12-4; j_call: TRBJ1-1; cdr3_nt: TGTGCCAGCAGCCCTCCTACAGGCACTGAAGCTTTCTTT; cdr3_aa: CASSPPTGTEAFF
d_call: .; clone_size: .; v_call: TRBV3-1/TRBV3-2; j_call: TRBJ1-1; cdr3_nt: TGTGCCAGCGGCCCTGAGGGGCAGGGATATGGAGCTTTCTTT; cdr3_aa: CASGPEGQGYGAFF